These 26 T cell receptor beta chains originate from one sample sequenced in a study of cytomegalovirus exposure and HLA in healthy donors. 60 Vbeta and 13 Jbeta primers were used in PCR. Profiled with immunoSEQ multiplex PCR; TCRdb holds only in-frame clones, not every one. The sample lists 180,000 or so clones, approximately 77% seen once, with 1.5% in the top ten. What was sequenced was PBMCs. The receptor set was obtained from a male donor in good health and CMV-seronegative.

Notes on this clone: Germline and junction disagree at one end, which may indicate a read error. V gene TRBV7-9 combines with J gene TRBJ2-2, with 8 bases lining up with TRBD2. Germline-derived CDR1 and CDR2 are SEHNR and FQNEAQ (reference sequence). CDR3 length: 15 residues. The CDR3 region has the DNA TGTTCCAGCAGCCCGAGCGGGGGAGGGACCGGGGAGCTGTTTTTT. The encoded protein is CSSSPSGGGTGELFF. Combining the CDR3 with reference TRBV7-9 and TRBJ2-2 gives the whole variable domain DTGVSQNPRHKITKRGQNVTFRCDPISEHNRLYWYRQTLGQGPEFLTYFQNEAQLEKSRLLSDRFSAERPKGSFSTLEIQRTEQGDSAMYLCSSSPSGGGTGELFFGEGSRLTVL.

V gene TRBV5-6 combines with J gene TRBJ2-7, with D possibly TRBD1 on 6 matching bases. The V end lost 0 bases, the J end lost 5 bases, and 18 bases lay between the germline ends. This CDR3 comprises 16 residues. Germline-derived CDR1 and CDR2 are SGHDT and YYEEEE. DNA of the CDR3: TGTGCCAGCAGCTTGGGAGCAGGGGCGGGTTTAAACGAGCAGTACTTC. This codes for CASSLGAGAGLNEQYF.

The chain joins TRBV15 to TRBJ1-4; 8 nucleotides agree with TRBD1. V lost 3 bases and J lost 8; bases outside the gene matches: 8. Per the germline V gene, CDR1 is LNHNV and CDR2 is YYDKDF (reference sequence). This CDR3 is 15 amino acids long. The CDR3 region is CATSRFQGAGEKLFF. The CDR3 DNA sequence: TGTGCCACCAGCAGGTTCCAGGGGGCCGGGGAAAAACTGTTTTTT.

This chain connects TRBV6-4 to TRBJ2-3, with TRBD1 identical over 10 bases. The CDR3 is 15 amino acids. The junction had 2 bases not matched to a gene; V was cut back by 3 bases and J by 2 bases. Germline loops: CDR1 MRHNA, CDR2 SNTAGT. Here the CDR3 reads CASSEGTGDTDTQYF. The CDR3 DNA reads as TGTGCCAGCAGTGAGGGGACAGGGGACACAGATACGCAGTATTTT.

The rearrangement joins TRBV7-9 to TRBJ2-2, with 12 bases matching TRBD1. The J segment lost 4 bases and the V segment lost 3 bases, leaving 3 bases of the junction unmatched. Germline V gives CDR1 SEHNR, CDR2 FQNEAQ (reference sequence). The CDR3 contains 16 residues. The CDR3, as DNA: TGTGCCAGCAGCTTGGGACAGGGGGCGAGCACCGGGGAGCTGTTTTTT. Its translation is CASSLGQGASTGELFF.

Only one count was recorded for this clone. Compared with germline, one end of the junction differs, possibly owing to a read error. The CDR3 here is CVSRGSAGGTDTQYF. The CDR3 region has the DNA TGTGTCAGCAGAGGGTCGGCGGGAGGGACAGATACGCAGTATTTT. The chain couples TRBV28 to TRBJ2-3, with 9 bases aligning to TRBD2. The germline CDR1 and CDR2 sequences are MDHEN and SYDVKM. The CDR3 is made up of 15 amino acids.

This chain connects TRBV7-9 to TRBJ2-7; the D gene is possibly TRBD2 (5 bases). Trimming took off 4 bases at V and 0 bases at J, with 10 bases between the two ends. Germline V gene sequence: CDR1 SEHNR, CDR2 FQNEAQ (reference sequence). The length of the CDR3 is 14 residues. The DNA for the CDR3 is TGTGCCAGCAGCTCGACTATGGACTCCTACGAGCAGTACTTC. Encoded protein: CASSSTMDSYEQYF.

V gene TRBV5-4 combines with J gene TRBJ2-7, with 9 positions matching TRBD2. CDR3 size: 13 residues. Germline assignment: CDR1 SGHNT and CDR2 YYREEE (reference sequence). J gave up 6 bases and V 4 bases, and 5 bases lay outside the gene matches. The CDR3 DNA sequence: TGTGCCAGCAGCGTAGCGGGAGTTTTCGAGCAGTACTTC. Encoded protein: CASSVAGVFEQYF.

As concerns this clone: The same CDR3 also results from other DNA sequences found in this sample. The chain links TRBV5-1 to TRBJ1-1, with TRBD1 matching over 9 bases. The junction had 8 bases not matched to a gene; V was cut back by 0 bases and J by 5 bases. Germline V gives CDR1 SGHRS, CDR2 YFSETQ. The CDR3 consists of 16 residues. This chain's CDR3 is CASSLDPTGGWTEAFF. CDR3 sequence (DNA): TGCGCCAGCAGCTTGGACCCGACAGGGGGTTGGACTGAAGCTTTCTTT.

In this sample, this clone turned up a few times. This chain joins TRBV6-4 and TRBJ2-3; 14 bases match TRBD2. The CDR3 consists of 20 residues. Germline CDR1 MRHNA, CDR2 SNTAGT. V trimming: 0 bases; J trimming: 3 bases; junction bases outside the gene matches: 11. The CDR3: CASSDSGTSGSQGTTDTQYF. The CDR3 nucleotides read TGTGCCAGCAGTGACTCCGGGACTAGCGGGAGCCAAGGTACAACAGATACGCAGTATTTT.

The V call is TRBV25-1, the J call TRBJ1-2, with a tentative D call TRBD1 (6 bases). V was cut by 0 bases and J by 6 bases, with 11 bases left in between. Germline values: CDR1 MGHDK, CDR2 SYGVNS. The CDR3 loop spans 14 amino acids. The CDR3 coding sequence is TGTGCCAGCAGTGAATATACAGGGAGCGATGGCTACACCTTC. Translating gives CASSEYTGSDGYTF.

The V call is TRBV9, the J call TRBJ2-7; TRBD1 aligns across 7 bases. The V segment lost 0 bases and the J segment 7 bases; nucleotides outside the gene matches: 7. This CDR3 has 14 residues. Per the germline V gene, CDR1 is SGDLS and CDR2 is YYNGEE. CDR3 nucleotides: TGTGCCAGCAGCGTAGCTAGACAGGGCGGAGAGCAGTACTTC. Its protein product is CASSVARQGGEQYF.

The rearrangement links TRBV5-1 to TRBJ1-1; 7 nucleotides align to TRBD1. V was pared by 4 bases and J by 6 bases, with 9 bases of the junction left unmatched. Germline V lookup: CDR1 SGHRS, CDR2 YFSETQ. This CDR3 is 14 amino acids long. The CDR3 spells CASSETGWRSEAFF. CDR3 nucleotides: TGCGCCAGCAGCGAGACAGGGTGGAGATCTGAAGCTTTCTTT.

This chain uses TRBV6-1 with TRBJ2-7, with 7 nucleotides matching TRBD1. Unmatched junction bases numbered 10, after V lost 2 bases and J lost 6 bases. There are 15 residues in the CDR3. Per the germline V gene, CDR1 is MNHNS and CDR2 is SASEGT. The CDR3 DNA follows: TGTGCCAGCAGTGAACACGAGACAGGGAGTGCCGAGCAGTACTTC. It specifies CASSEHETGSAEQYF.

This clone showed up just once. The chain recombines TRBV5-6 with TRBJ2-5; D remains unclear. The germline V gene has CDR1 SGHDT and CDR2 YYEEEE. The CDR3 sequence is 13 residues long. Between the trimmed V and J ends, which lost 4 bases and 5 bases, there was a span of 12 bases. The DNA of the CDR3 is TGTGCCAGCAGCCCGCTGAGTGTGGAGACCCAGTACTTC. Encoded protein: CASSPLSVETQYF.

The V and J genes are TRBV7-9 and TRBJ1-2, with 8 bases aligning to TRBD1. The CDR3 is 14 amino acids. Looked up from germline, CDR1 is SEHNR and CDR2 is FQNEAQ (reference sequence). J gave up 1 base and V 6 bases, and 4 bases lay outside the gene matches. CDR3 DNA: TGTGCCAGCAGAAAGACAGGGGATAACTATGGCTACACCTTC. The encoded protein is CASRKTGDNYGYTF.

This clone was found a few times. This chain joins TRBV5-6 and TRBJ2-5, with 8 positions matching TRBD2. Matching the DNA end better, TRBJ2-7 makes the J call doubtful. The germline gives CDR1 SGHDT, CDR2 YYEEEE. The CDR3 consists of 15 residues. The CDR3 loop reads CASSDTGGPTYEQYF. The DNA for the CDR3 is TGTGCCAGCAGCGATACGGGGGGGCCTACCTACGAGCAGTACTTC.

The chain carries TRBV4-1 and TRBJ1-2, with D maybe TRBD1 (5 bases). V was pared by 1 base and J by 3 bases, with 9 bases between. Per germline, CDR1 MGHRA and CDR2 YSYEKL. This CDR3 region has 14 residues. This CDR3 reads CASSQAGGDYGYTF. Here the CDR3 DNA reads TGCGCCAGCAGCCAAGCCGGGGGGGACTATGGCTACACCTTC.

This chain uses TRBV18 with TRBJ1-4; TRBD1 agrees at 7 bases. The CDR3 spans 13 residues. Looked up from germline, CDR1 is KGHSH and CDR2 is LQKENI. Trimming cost V 5 bases and J 6 bases; bases outside gene matches: 3. DNA for the CDR3: TGTGCCAGCTCAACAGGGGTGGATGAAAAACTGTTTTTT. Protein sequence: CASSTGVDEKLFF.

The J gene is TRBJ1-2, the V gene TRBV7-2; D is unclear. V gave up 1 base and J gave up 7 bases, with 10 bases separating them. The CDR3 contains 13 residues. Germline lookup yields CDR1 SGHTA and CDR2 FQGNSA. The CDR3 DNA reads as TGTGCCAGCAGCTTAGAGGCGGGCGGTGGCTACACCTTC. Residues: CASSLEAGGGYTF.

The chain is built from TRBV19 and TRBJ2-7; the D gene is possibly TRBD2 (6 bases). CDR1 and CDR2 from the germline V gene are LNHDA and SQIVND (reference sequence). There are 14 residues in the CDR3. The germline V and J ends were trimmed by 9 bases and 6 bases, with 21 bases remaining between them. The CDR3 loop is CASEGAGSGSEQYF. The CDR3 DNA reads as TGTGCCAGCGAGGGTGCGGGCTCCGGGAGCGAGCAGTACTTC.

The chain couples TRBV7-9 to TRBJ1-4, with D perhaps TRBD1 (6 bases). CDR1 is SEHNR, CDR2 FQNEAQ, per germline (reference sequence). Trimming cost V 6 bases and J 8 bases, with 10 bases left between them. The CDR3 contains 12 residues. CDR3 coding DNA: TGTGCCAGCAGTTTCACAGGGGAAAAACTGTTTTTT. It encodes CASSFTGEKLFF.

The CDR3 DNA reads TGTGCCAGCAGACCCACAGGGGTAGAGACCCAGTACTTC. Translated, it gives CASRPTGVETQYF. The chain uses TRBV25-1 and TRBJ2-5; 7 nucleotides align to TRBD1. Trimming took 6 bases from V and 4 from J; bases not matched to a gene: 5. The CDR3 length is 13 residues. Germline V lookup: CDR1 MGHDK, CDR2 SYGVNS.

The gene calls are TRBV4-1 and TRBJ2-7; 11 positions agree with TRBD2. The trim removed 3 bases at V and 1 base at J, leaving 5 bases unmatched. CDR3 length: 16 amino acids. Germline values: CDR1 MGHRA, CDR2 YSYEKL. CDR3 in amino acids: CASSQALAGESYEQYF. CDR3 nucleotide sequence: TGCGCCAGCAGCCAGGCACTAGCGGGAGAGTCCTACGAGCAGTACTTC.

On this clone itself: An end of the junction differs from the germline gene, which may be a read error. CDR3 protein: CSSSSTTGNEKLFF. In DNA form, the CDR3 reads TGTTCCAGCAGCTCTACGACAGGGAACGAAAAACTGTTTTTT. This chain uses TRBV7-9 with TRBJ1-4; 7 bases align to TRBD1. This CDR3 is built from 14 residues. Germline loops: CDR1 SEHNR, CDR2 FQNEAQ (reference sequence).

V usage is TRBV18 and J usage is TRBJ2-1; 7 bases map to TRBD1. Germline lookup yields CDR1 KGHSH and CDR2 LQKENI. The CDR3 has 13 residues. The ends lost 5 bases at V and 9 bases at J; junction bases unmatched: 7. The CDR3 nucleotides read TGTGCCAGCTCAATAGGGACAGCCGCTGAGCAGTTCTTC. This codes for CASSIGTAAEQFF.